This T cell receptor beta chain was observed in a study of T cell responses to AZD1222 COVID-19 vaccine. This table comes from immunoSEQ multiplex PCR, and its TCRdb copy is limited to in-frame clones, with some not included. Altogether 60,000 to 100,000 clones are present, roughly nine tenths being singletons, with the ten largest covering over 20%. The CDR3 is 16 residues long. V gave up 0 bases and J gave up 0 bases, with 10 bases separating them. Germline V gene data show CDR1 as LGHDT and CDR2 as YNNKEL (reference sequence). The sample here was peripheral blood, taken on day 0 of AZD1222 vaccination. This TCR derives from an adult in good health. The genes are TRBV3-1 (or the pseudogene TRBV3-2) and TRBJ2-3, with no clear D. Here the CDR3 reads CASSQEKAASTDTQYF. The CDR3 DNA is TGTGCCAGCAGCCAAGAGAAGGCAGCTAGCACAGATACGCAGTATTTT.